This T cell receptor (beta chain) was recorded in a study of shared clonotypes between healthy human individuals. Using immunoSEQ multiplex PCR, the repertoire was profiled, and TCRdb retains in-frame clones only, with some absent. The sample shows about 2 million clones, about 95% of them seen only once. The CDR3 is 12 residues long. The ends were cut back, 1 base at V and 7 bases at J, with 8 bases in the middle. Germline V gene data show CDR1 as LNHDA and CDR2 as SQIVND (reference sequence). Naive CD8 cells were CD45RO-negative, positively selected for CCR7, excluding terminally differentiated effector memory CD45RA+ cells. As concerns this clone: In the same sample, other DNA sequences code for this CDR3.

This clonotype was sampled from a man between 18 and 29 years old in good health. The V gene is TRBV19, the J gene TRBJ2-7, with D unclear. The sequencing sample was made of naive CD8+ T cells sorted from blood. CDR3: CASSIAGNEQYF. In DNA form, the CDR3 reads TGTGCCAGTAGTATAGCCGGTAATGAGCAGTACTTC.